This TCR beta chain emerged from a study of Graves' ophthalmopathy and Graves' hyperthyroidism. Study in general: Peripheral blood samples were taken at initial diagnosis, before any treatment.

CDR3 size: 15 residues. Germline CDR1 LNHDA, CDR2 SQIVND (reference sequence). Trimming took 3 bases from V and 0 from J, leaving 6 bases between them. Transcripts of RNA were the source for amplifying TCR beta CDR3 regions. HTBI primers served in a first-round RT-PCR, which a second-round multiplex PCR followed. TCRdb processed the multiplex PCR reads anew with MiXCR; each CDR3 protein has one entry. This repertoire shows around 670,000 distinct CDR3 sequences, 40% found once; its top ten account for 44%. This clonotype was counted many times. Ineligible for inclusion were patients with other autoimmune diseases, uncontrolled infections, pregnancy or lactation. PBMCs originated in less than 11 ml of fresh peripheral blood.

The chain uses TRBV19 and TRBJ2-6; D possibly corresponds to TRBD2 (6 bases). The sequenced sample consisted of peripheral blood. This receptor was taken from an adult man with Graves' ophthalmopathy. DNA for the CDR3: TGTGCCAGTAGTATGGGGGGCTCTGGGGCCAACGTCCTGACTTTC. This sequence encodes CASSMGGSGANVLTF.